Sequencing of this T cell receptor (beta chain) was carried out in a study of blood T cell repertoires in COVID-19. Study context: The United States, Italy and Spain provided the acute and convalescent COVID-19 samples. T cells, B-cell-depleted T cells, or PBMCs supplied cDNA or gDNA.

The V gene lost 4 bases and the J gene lost 5 bases, with 10 bases spanning the gap. Germline V gene data show CDR1 as LGHNT and CDR2 as FRNRAP. This CDR3 comprises 13 residues. Original methodology: Reference gene primer amplification gave nucleated cell count estimates. The repertoire was sequenced with immunoSEQ multiplex PCR; TCRdb's copy has only in-frame clones and lacks some. V, J and clone size are taken as reported in that table, and D and trimming were inferred from the DNA itself. The sample yields approximately 260,000 clones, about 87% seen once. Sample: PBMCs or T cells enriched from blood (not recorded which). This receptor was identified in a middle-aged woman with acute COVID-19. V gene TRBV12-5 combines with J gene TRBJ2-3; D gene uncertain. The CDR3 is CASGSPQLDTQYF. DNA for the CDR3: TGTGCTAGTGGTTCCCCCCAGTTAGATACGCAGTATTTT.